The rows below give T cell receptor beta chains drawn from one sample of a study of T-cell reconstitution after alpha-beta-depleted transplantation in children. TCRdb re-derived calls from the PCR reads in MiXCR, one entry per CDR3 protein. This table has 700,000 to 950,000 distinct CDR3 sequences, 15% to 20% appearing once. Specimen: PBMCs, mostly from graft donor cells, collected 360 days after TCRalphabeta/CD19-depleted stem cell transplant. These receptors were taken from a male patient younger than 18 who had a stem cell transplant for acute lymphoblastic leukemia, so the T cells may come from the graft donor. CDR3s include the opening cysteine and the closing phenylalanine or tryptophan. Each record gives: CDR3 length, D gene, J gene, V gene, clone size, CDR3 protein, CDR3 DNA. D genes are given only for firm matches. The size field is filled for only some rows; it gives once, few, many or a size class.

length: 11; D: -; J: TRBJ1-1; V: TRBV5-6; size: few; CDR3: CASSLRQRAFF; DNA: TGTGCCAGCAGCTTGCGACAGAGGGCTTTCTTT
length: 12; D: -; J: TRBJ1-2; V: TRBV29-1; size: -; CDR3: CSVLGQNYGYTF; DNA: TGCAGCGTACTAGGACAGAACTATGGCTACACCTTC
length: 18; D: TRBD2; J: TRBJ2-1; V: TRBV5-6; size: many; CDR3: CASSFPGGLSSSYNEQFF; DNA: TGTGCCAGCAGCTTCCCGGGAGGGCTTTCAAGCTCCTACAATGAGCAGTTCTTC
length: 14; D: TRBD1; J: TRBJ2-2; V: TRBV7-8; size: many; CDR3: CARPLGQGAGELFF; DNA: TGTGCCAGGCCTCTGGGACAGGGGGCCGGGGAGCTGTTTTTT
length: 14; D: -; J: TRBJ2-1; V: TRBV20-1; size: -; CDR3: CSLWQQRHYNEQFF; DNA: TGCAGTCTCTGGCAGCAGCGACACTACAATGAGCAGTTCTTC
length: 13; D: -; J: TRBJ1-1; V: TRBV6-4; size: few; CDR3: CACLVEENTEAFF; DNA: TGTGCCTGCCTAGTGGAAGAGAACACTGAAGCTTTCTTT
length: 17; D: -; J: TRBJ2-2; V: TRBV4-1; size: few; CDR3: CASSPPRGRTNTGELFF; DNA: TGCGCCAGCAGCCCCCCCCGGGGGCGCACGAACACCGGGGAGCTGTTTTTT
length: 18; D: TRBD1; J: TRBJ2-7; V: TRBV29-1; size: few; CDR3: CSVVLVDRGGKASYEQYF; DNA: TGCAGCGTTGTGTTGGTGGACAGGGGCGGAAAGGCCTCCTACGAGCAGTACTTC
length: 13; D: -; J: TRBJ2-1; V: TRBV4-1; size: -; CDR3: CASSQYRSPEQFF; DNA: TGCGCCAGCAGCCAGTACAGGTCCCCGGAGCAGTTCTTC
length: 19; D: TRBD1; J: TRBJ1-5; V: TRBV6-5; size: few; CDR3: CASSSLAGTGLLGNQPQHF; DNA: TGTGCCAGCAGTTCCTTGGCCGGGACAGGGCTGCTTGGAAATCAGCCCCAGCATTTT
length: 15; D: -; J: TRBJ2-1; V: TRBV18; size: many; CDR3: CASSPGLSRYNEQFF; DNA: TGTGCCAGCTCACCAGGACTTTCACGATACAATGAGCAGTTCTTC
length: 16; D: TRBD1; J: TRBJ2-5; V: TRBV6-1; size: -; CDR3: CASSEFTGTGGETQYF; DNA: TGTGCCAGCAGTGAGTTCACCGGGACAGGGGGAGAGACCCAGTACTTC
length: 15; D: -; J: TRBJ2-2; V: TRBV12-3/TRBV12-4; size: -; CDR3: CASERDRSNTGELFF; DNA: TGTGCCAGCGAGCGGGACAGGTCGAACACCGGGGAGCTGTTTTTT
length: 15; D: TRBD1; J: TRBJ1-1; V: TRBV4-2; size: many; CDR3: CASSQDNRQGTEAFF; DNA: TGTGCCAGCAGCCAAGATAATAGACAGGGGACTGAAGCTTTCTTT
length: 14; D: -; J: TRBJ1-5; V: TRBV6-5; size: -; CDR3: CASSYLGQGQPQHF; DNA: TGTGCCAGCAGTTACCTCGGGCAGGGTCAGCCCCAGCATTTT
length: 16; D: TRBD1; J: TRBJ1-6; V: TRBV27; size: few; CDR3: CASSYIPDRENSPLHF; DNA: TGTGCCAGCAGTTATATACCGGACAGGGAAAACTCACCCCTCCACTTT
length: 18; D: TRBD2; J: TRBJ2-1; V: TRBV9; size: -; CDR3: CASSVGGTGRASHNEQFF; DNA: TGTGCCAGCAGCGTAGGAGGGACCGGGAGGGCCTCGCACAATGAGCAGTTCTTC
length: 14; D: TRBD2; J: TRBJ2-7; V: TRBV27; size: few; CDR3: CASSYLAGRYEQYF; DNA: TGTGCCAGCAGTTACCTAGCGGGCCGGTACGAGCAGTACTTC
length: 11; D: -; J: TRBJ1-1; V: TRBV2; size: -; CDR3: CASGGRTEAFF; DNA: TGTGCCAGCGGAGGGCGGACTGAAGCTTTCTTT
length: 13; D: TRBD1; J: TRBJ1-1; V: TRBV2; size: many; CDR3: CASSPGTGTEAFF; DNA: TGTGCCAGCAGTCCAGGGACAGGTACTGAAGCTTTCTTT
length: 18; D: TRBD1; J: TRBJ2-6; V: TRBV7-7; size: few; CDR3: CASSGGQGAVPGANVLTF; DNA: TGTGCCAGCAGCGGAGGACAGGGGGCTGTTCCTGGGGCCAACGTCCTGACTTTC